The 5 T cell receptor beta chains in this list originate from one sample, sequenced in a study of T cell responses to AZD1222 COVID-19 vaccine. TCRdb's copy holds only in-frame clones and misses some; the assay was immunoSEQ multiplex PCR. The data contain 95,000 to 130,000 clones, approximately 93% of them seen just once; the ten biggest clones take up about 3%. The material sequenced was peripheral blood, taken on day 0 of AZD1222 vaccination. The receptors were sampled from an adult in good health.

The rearrangement uses TRBV28 and TRBJ1-2, with D unresolved. The V gene lost 8 bases and the J gene lost 5 bases, with 15 bases spanning the gap. The germline V gene encodes CDR1 MDHEN and CDR2 SYDVKM. This CDR3 has 13 residues. The CDR3, as DNA: TGTGCCAGCTTTGGGAACCCGGGGTATGGCTACACCTTC. Translation gives CASFGNPGYGYTF.

The gene calls are TRBV3-1 (or the pseudogene TRBV3-2) and TRBJ2-7; D possibly corresponds to TRBD1 (5 bases). This CDR3 region has 13 residues. Germline V CDR1 and CDR2: LGHDT, YNNKEL (reference sequence). The V gene lost 0 bases and the J gene lost 6 bases, with 9 bases spanning the gap. The CDR3 DNA reads TGTGCCAGCAGCCAAGATCCAGGGCTCGAGCAGTACTTC. Translation: CASSQDPGLEQYF.

The rearrangement uses TRBV3-1 (or the pseudogene TRBV3-2) and TRBJ1-4, with D maybe TRBD1 (5 bases). The germline V gene has CDR1 LGHDT and CDR2 YNNKEL (reference sequence). The CDR3 sequence is 14 residues long. Trimming pared 2 bases from V and 10 bases from J, leaving 14 bases between. The CDR3 DNA reads as TGTGCCAGCAGCCAACCCTGGGGCTCCGGAAAACTGTTTTTT. Protein: CASSQPWGSGKLFF.

This sequence joins TRBV6-5 and TRBJ2-5; D is possibly TRBD2 (5 bases). Germline CDR1 is MNHEY and CDR2 is SVGAGI. With 8 bases removed from V and 0 bases from J, the gap between germline ends came to 13 bases. The CDR3 runs to 14 residues. CDR3 in DNA: TGTGCCAGCCGGACGGGATATTACCAAGAGACCCAGTACTTC. Amino acid sequence: CASRTGYYQETQYF.

The chain is built from TRBV19 and TRBJ1-1; a possible D gene is TRBD1 (5 bases). V lost 2 bases and J lost 0, with 13 bases in between. Germline loops: CDR1 LNHDA, CDR2 SQIVND (reference sequence). The CDR3 is 16 residues long. The chain's CDR3 is CASSIPAPGLNTEAFF. The CDR3 nucleotides read TGTGCCAGTAGTATACCCGCCCCGGGGCTGAACACTGAAGCTTTCTTT.